The 13 T cell receptor beta chains below were found in one sample sequenced in a study of blood T cells in healthy people across ages. The use of a sample-barcoded 5' primer and a J-beta primer mix characterized a second PCR of 7 to 11 cycles. Each CDR3 protein is one row after TCRdb ran MiXCR on the 5' RACE reads. The sample shows roughly 2 million distinct CDR3 sequences, roughly 49% of them seen only once. Sequenced material: blood. These receptors were collected from a woman in her thirties or forties in good health.

Remarks on this clonotype: A much larger clone differs from this one at a single base, so this may be a read error. The genes are TRBV7-2 and TRBJ2-4; tentatively, D is TRBD1 (5 bases). The J call may not be correct, given that the DNA end is closer to TRBJ2-5. The CDR3 covers 13 residues. CDR1 is SGHTA, CDR2 FQGNSA, per germline. The CDR3 protein is CASSRELQGTQYF. CDR3 DNA sequence: TGTGCCAGCAGTAGGGAACTTCAGGGGACCCAGTACTTC.

As DNA, the CDR3 is TGTGCCAGCAGCTCCAATAATGACAGGGGGCGCGGGAAACTGTTTTTT. As protein: CASSSNNDRGRGKLFF. The V and J genes are TRBV7-2 and TRBJ1-4; TRBD1 matches at 10 bases. Looked up from germline, CDR1 is SGHTA and CDR2 is FQGNSA. V lost 4 bases and J lost 11; bases outside the gene matches: 13. The CDR3 spans 16 residues.

This clonotype has a handful of counts. This chain joins TRBV24-1 and TRBJ2-5; D unclear. Germline V gene lookup returns CDR1 KGHDR and CDR2 SFDVKD. This CDR3 is built from 13 residues. Between the trimmed V and J ends, which lost 4 bases and 9 bases, there was a span of 14 bases. CDR3 sequence (DNA): TGTGCCACCAGTGAGCTCGGACGCGGCGCCCAGTACTTC. It translates to CATSELGRGAQYF.

In this sample, this clonotype turned up a few times. J is TRBJ2-5 and V is TRBV7-9; D might be TRBD1 (6 bases). CDR3 size: 15 residues. Germline loops: CDR1 SEHNR, CDR2 FQNEAQ (reference sequence). V was clipped by 5 bases and J by 2 bases, with 15 bases between them. This CDR3 is CASSAHRAPQETQYF. The CDR3, as DNA: TGTGCCAGCAGCGCTCACAGGGCCCCTCAAGAGACCCAGTACTTC.

This clonotype has a handful of counts. The chain is built from TRBV24-1 and TRBJ2-5; possibly TRBD2 for D (5 bases). CDR1 KGHDR and CDR2 SFDVKD come from the germline V gene. Trimming cost V 8 bases and J 5 bases, with 14 bases left between them. The CDR3 length is 13 residues. CDR3: CATKDGIRETQYF. CDR3 in DNA: TGTGCCACCAAGGACGGGATAAGGGAGACCCAGTACTTC.

This clonotype turned up a few times. V and J are TRBV20-1 and TRBJ2-7, with D possibly matching TRBD1 (5 bases). The CDR3 has 14 amino acids. Looked up from germline, CDR1 is DFQATT and CDR2 is SNEGSKA (reference sequence). The ends were cut back, 5 bases at V and 2 bases at J, with 16 bases in the middle. The CDR3 protein is CSADVRQGTYEQYF. The CDR3 DNA sequence: TGCAGTGCTGACGTAAGGCAGGGAACCTACGAGCAGTACTTC.

This chain joins TRBV7-2 and TRBJ2-5; D ambiguous. Germline V CDR1 and CDR2: SGHTA, FQGNSA. The CDR3 contains 15 residues. The V end lost 5 bases, the J end lost 5 bases, and 18 bases lay between the germline ends. The CDR3 here is CASSPRRGSLETQYF. In nucleotides, the CDR3 is TGTGCCAGCAGCCCGCGGAGAGGATCGTTGGAGACCCAGTACTTC.

This rearrangement joins TRBV11-2 to TRBJ1-2, with D possibly being TRBD1 (5 bases). Germline V lookup: CDR1 SGHAT, CDR2 FQNNGV. The CDR3 runs to 17 residues. V dropped 3 bases and J dropped 0 bases, with 17 bases sitting between them. The CDR3 region is CASSFRGRAEANYGYTF. The DNA of the CDR3 is TGTGCCAGCAGCTTCCGAGGCAGGGCCGAAGCTAACTATGGCTACACCTTC.

The chain links TRBV7-9 to TRBJ1-1, with D possibly being TRBD1 (6 bases). V lost 6 bases to trimming and J lost 7 bases, with 15 bases between them. The germline gives CDR1 SEHNR, CDR2 FQNEAQ (reference sequence). The CDR3 has 13 amino acids. The CDR3 DNA follows: TGTGCCAGCAGAGAACGGGGGGCAGATGAAGCTTTCTTT. Protein: CASRERGADEAFF. Drawing the rest from reference TRBV7-9 and TRBJ1-1, the complete variable domain is DTGVSQNPRHKITKRGQNVTFRCDPISEHNRLYWYRQTLGQGPEFLTYFQNEAQLEKSRLLSDRFSAERPKGSFSTLEIQRTEQGDSAMYLCASRERGADEAFFGQGTRLTVV.

The chain combines TRBV5-6 with TRBJ2-7, with D maybe TRBD2 (5 bases). With the DNA end fitting TRBJ2-5 better, the J assignment may be wrong. Per the germline V gene, CDR1 is SGHDT and CDR2 is YYEEEE. The CDR3 consists of 15 residues. CDR3 protein: CASSLVRWRQETQYF. The CDR3 DNA is TGTGCCAGCAGCTTGGTCAGGTGGAGGCAAGAGACCCAGTACTTC.

This clonotype has more than one count but fewer than ten. The V and J genes are TRBV20-1 and TRBJ2-5, with D possibly being TRBD1 (6 bases). The CDR3 is made up of 13 amino acids. Germline V lookup: CDR1 DFQATT, CDR2 SNEGSKA (reference sequence). Trimming took off 3 bases at V and 4 bases at J, with 12 bases between the two ends. The CDR3 nucleotides are TGCAGTGCTAGGGCTAGGGGGACAGAGACCCAGTACTTC. The encoded protein is CSARARGTETQYF.

Only a few counts were recorded for this clonotype. The chain combines TRBV11-1 with TRBJ2-5; D is uncertain. Trimming left V 3 bases short and J 0 bases short, with 11 bases between. The germline CDR1 and CDR2 sequences are SGHAT and FQDESV (reference sequence). This CDR3 spans 15 amino acids. The CDR3 loop reads CASSFSDAHQETQYF. CDR3 DNA sequence: TGTGCCAGCAGCTTTAGTGACGCTCACCAAGAGACCCAGTACTTC. Full variable domain (missing parts from reference TRBV11-1 and TRBJ2-5): EAEVAQSPRYKITEKSQAVAFWCDPISGHATLYWYRQILGQGPELLVQFQDESVVDDSQLPKDRFSAERLKGVDSTLKIQPAELGDSAMYLCASSFSDAHQETQYFGPGTRLLVL.

This rearrangement joins TRBV4-3 to TRBJ2-1, with 7 bases aligning to TRBD2. CDR1 is LGHNA and CDR2 is YSLEER in the germline V gene. This CDR3 is built from 16 residues. V lost 5 bases and J lost 10; bases outside the gene matches: 17. CDR3 sequence reads: CASSLSGGAVGREQFF. CDR3 DNA sequence: TGCGCCAGCAGCTTAAGCGGTGGGGCCGTCGGGAGGGAGCAGTTCTTC.